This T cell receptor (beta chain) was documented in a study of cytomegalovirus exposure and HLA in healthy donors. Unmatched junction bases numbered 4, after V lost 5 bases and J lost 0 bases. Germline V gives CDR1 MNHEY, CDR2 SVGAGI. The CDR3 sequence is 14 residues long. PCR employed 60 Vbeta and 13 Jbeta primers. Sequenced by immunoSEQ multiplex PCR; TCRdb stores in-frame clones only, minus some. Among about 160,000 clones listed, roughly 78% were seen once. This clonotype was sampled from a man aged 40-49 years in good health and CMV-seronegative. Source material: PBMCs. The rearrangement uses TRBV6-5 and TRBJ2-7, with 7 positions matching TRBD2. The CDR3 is CASSPSGPSYEQYF. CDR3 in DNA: TGTGCCAGCAGTCCTAGCGGACCCTCCTACGAGCAGTACTTC.